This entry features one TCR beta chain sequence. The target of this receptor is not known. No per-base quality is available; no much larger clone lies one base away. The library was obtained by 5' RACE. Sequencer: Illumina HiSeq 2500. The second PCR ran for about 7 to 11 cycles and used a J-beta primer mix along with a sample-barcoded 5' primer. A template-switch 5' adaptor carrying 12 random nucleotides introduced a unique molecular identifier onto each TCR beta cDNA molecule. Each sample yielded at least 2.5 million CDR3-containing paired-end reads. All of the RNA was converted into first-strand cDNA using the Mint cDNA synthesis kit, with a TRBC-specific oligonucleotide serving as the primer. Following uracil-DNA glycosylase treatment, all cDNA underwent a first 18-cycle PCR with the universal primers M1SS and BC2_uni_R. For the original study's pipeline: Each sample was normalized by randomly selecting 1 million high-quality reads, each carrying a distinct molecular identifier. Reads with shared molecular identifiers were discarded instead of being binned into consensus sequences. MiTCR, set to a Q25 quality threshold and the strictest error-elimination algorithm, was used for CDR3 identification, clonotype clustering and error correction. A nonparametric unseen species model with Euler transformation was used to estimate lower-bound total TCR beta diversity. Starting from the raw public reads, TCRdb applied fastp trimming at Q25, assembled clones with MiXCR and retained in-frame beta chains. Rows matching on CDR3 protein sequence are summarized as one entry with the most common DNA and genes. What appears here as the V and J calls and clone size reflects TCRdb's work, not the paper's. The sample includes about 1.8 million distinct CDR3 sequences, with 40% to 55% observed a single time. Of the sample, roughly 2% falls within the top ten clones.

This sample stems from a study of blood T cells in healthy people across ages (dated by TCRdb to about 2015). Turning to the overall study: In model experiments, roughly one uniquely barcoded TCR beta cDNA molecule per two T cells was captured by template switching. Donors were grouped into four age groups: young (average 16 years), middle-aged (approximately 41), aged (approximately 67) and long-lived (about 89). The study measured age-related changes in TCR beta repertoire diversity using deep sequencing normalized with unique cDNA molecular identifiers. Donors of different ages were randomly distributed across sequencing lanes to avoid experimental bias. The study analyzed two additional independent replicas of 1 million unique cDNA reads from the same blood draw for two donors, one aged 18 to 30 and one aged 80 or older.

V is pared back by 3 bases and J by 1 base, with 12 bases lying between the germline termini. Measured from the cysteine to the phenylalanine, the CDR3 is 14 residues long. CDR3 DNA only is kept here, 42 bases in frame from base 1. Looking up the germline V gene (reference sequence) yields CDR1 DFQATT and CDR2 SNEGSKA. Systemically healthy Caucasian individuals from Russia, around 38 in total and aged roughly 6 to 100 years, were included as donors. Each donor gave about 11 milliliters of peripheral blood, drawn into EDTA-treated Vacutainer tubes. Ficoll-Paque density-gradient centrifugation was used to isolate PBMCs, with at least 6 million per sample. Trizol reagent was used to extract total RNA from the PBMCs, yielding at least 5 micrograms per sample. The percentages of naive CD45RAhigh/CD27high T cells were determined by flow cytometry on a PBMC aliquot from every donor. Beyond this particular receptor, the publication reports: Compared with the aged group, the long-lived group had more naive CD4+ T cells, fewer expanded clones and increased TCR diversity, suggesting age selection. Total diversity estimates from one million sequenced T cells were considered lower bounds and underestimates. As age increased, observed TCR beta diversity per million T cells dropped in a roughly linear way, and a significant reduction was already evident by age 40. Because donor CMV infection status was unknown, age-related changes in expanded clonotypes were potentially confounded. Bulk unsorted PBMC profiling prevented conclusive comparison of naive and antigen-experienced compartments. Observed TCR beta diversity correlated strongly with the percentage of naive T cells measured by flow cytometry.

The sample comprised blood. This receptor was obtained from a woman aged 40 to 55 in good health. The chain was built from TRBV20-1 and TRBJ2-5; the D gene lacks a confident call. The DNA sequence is TGCAGTGCTAGGGTCGCCGGGCCCCAAGAGACCCAGTACTTC. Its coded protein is CSARVAGPQETQYF.